The sequence of this TCR beta chain was determined in a study of blood T cell repertoires in COVID-19. Study context: PBMCs, B-cell-depleted T cells, or T cells were the source of the cDNA or gDNA that made up the material.

Trimming removed 6 bases at V and 7 bases at J, with 19 bases between. The length of the CDR3 is 15 residues. Germline CDR1 is MDHEN and CDR2 is SYDVKM. Some clones are missing from TCRdb's copy, which holds only in-frame ones; the method was immunoSEQ multiplex PCR. Of under 85,000 clones in the sample, 60% to 80% were seen once. The clonotype was recovered from a human donor in a cohort sampled during active COVID-19. Input material: peripheral blood. The genes are TRBV28 and TRBJ2-1, with a tentative D call TRBD2 (6 bases). In DNA, the CDR3 is TGTGCCAGCAGCACCGGGACTCCTCGGGGAAATGAGCAGTTCTTC. The encoded protein is CASSTGTPRGNEQFF.